This record covers a single T cell receptor beta chain. Antigen specificity is unknown. The sample is drawn from a study of read filtering for tumor transcriptome and immune sequencing. Looking at the study overall: Mean patient age was 65.9 years, range roughly 40 to 80; over 16 male, some 14 female. After DNase treatment, RNA was made into whole-transcriptome libraries. Study-level results: Dropping single-read clonotypes raised IR-seq and RNA-seq shared-clonotype correlation. IR-seq captured clonotypes deeper and more reliably than RNA-seq.

The germline V gene encodes CDR1 SEHNR and CDR2 FQNEAQ (reference sequence). V lost 6 bases to trimming and J lost 6 bases; unmatched junction nucleotides: 10. The CDR3 sequence is 14 residues long. The library was built from about 400 ng RNA with molecular barcoded adaptors for alpha/delta and beta/gamma chains. MiXCR was run by TCRdb on the reads, yielding one entry per CDR3 protein. In the table there are 46,000 or so distinct CDR3 sequences, around a fifth of which are singletons. The receptor comes from a donor older than 35 with multiple myeloma. The sample was a population of CD138-negative cells sorted from bone marrow. The chain uses TRBV7-9 and TRBJ2-7; 8 positions agree with TRBD2. In DNA form, the CDR3 reads TGTGCCAGCAGTCAGAGCGGGAGCCGCCTCGAGCAGTACTTC. This translates into CASSQSGSRLEQYF. Full variable domain (outside the CDR3, taken from reference TRBV7-9 and TRBJ2-7): DTGVSQNPRHKITKRGQNVTFRCDPISEHNRLYWYRQTLGQGPEFLTYFQNEAQLEKSRLLSDRFSAERPKGSFSTLEIQRTEQGDSAMYLCASSQSGSRLEQYFGPGTRLTVT.